Below, one T cell receptor beta chain is given with its context. The antigen is undetermined. The sample originates from a study of graft-versus-host responses after intestinal transplantation. Study-wide background: All of the recipients had induction that used anti-thymocyte globulin, then tacrolimus and steroids for 2 to 3 years.

Whole-study findings and limits: GvH clones detected in recipient marrow included some appearing first in ileum or blood. Peak circulating GvH clone levels were associated with early post-transplant HvG declines. High graft-versus-host to host-versus-graft clonal ratios were seen in allografts of patients with graft-donor T cell macrochimerism.

Germline V lookup: CDR1 MNHNS, CDR2 SASEGT. The V and J ends lost 1 base and 0 bases, in that order; junction bases with no gene match: 17. The CDR3 extends over 21 amino acids. The graft tissue was processed, and this released both intraepithelial and lamina propria lymphocytes. Produced via immunoSEQ multiplex PCR; TCRdb's table is partial and in-frame only. Seen here are more than 50,000 clones, under 90% observed once, and the top ten hold 1.5% to 2%. This receptor was obtained from a human patient who received an intestinal transplant, so some T cells may come from the graft donor. The sample in question was ileum tissue, obtained around 350 days after transplant. This chain connects TRBV6-1 to TRBJ1-5, with TRBD1 identical over 8 bases. CDR3 nucleotide sequence: TGTGCCAGCAGTGAAGAGAAAATAGGGACAGGAATCTTCCATAGCAATCAGCCCCAGCATTTT. It encodes CASSEEKIGTGIFHSNQPQHF.